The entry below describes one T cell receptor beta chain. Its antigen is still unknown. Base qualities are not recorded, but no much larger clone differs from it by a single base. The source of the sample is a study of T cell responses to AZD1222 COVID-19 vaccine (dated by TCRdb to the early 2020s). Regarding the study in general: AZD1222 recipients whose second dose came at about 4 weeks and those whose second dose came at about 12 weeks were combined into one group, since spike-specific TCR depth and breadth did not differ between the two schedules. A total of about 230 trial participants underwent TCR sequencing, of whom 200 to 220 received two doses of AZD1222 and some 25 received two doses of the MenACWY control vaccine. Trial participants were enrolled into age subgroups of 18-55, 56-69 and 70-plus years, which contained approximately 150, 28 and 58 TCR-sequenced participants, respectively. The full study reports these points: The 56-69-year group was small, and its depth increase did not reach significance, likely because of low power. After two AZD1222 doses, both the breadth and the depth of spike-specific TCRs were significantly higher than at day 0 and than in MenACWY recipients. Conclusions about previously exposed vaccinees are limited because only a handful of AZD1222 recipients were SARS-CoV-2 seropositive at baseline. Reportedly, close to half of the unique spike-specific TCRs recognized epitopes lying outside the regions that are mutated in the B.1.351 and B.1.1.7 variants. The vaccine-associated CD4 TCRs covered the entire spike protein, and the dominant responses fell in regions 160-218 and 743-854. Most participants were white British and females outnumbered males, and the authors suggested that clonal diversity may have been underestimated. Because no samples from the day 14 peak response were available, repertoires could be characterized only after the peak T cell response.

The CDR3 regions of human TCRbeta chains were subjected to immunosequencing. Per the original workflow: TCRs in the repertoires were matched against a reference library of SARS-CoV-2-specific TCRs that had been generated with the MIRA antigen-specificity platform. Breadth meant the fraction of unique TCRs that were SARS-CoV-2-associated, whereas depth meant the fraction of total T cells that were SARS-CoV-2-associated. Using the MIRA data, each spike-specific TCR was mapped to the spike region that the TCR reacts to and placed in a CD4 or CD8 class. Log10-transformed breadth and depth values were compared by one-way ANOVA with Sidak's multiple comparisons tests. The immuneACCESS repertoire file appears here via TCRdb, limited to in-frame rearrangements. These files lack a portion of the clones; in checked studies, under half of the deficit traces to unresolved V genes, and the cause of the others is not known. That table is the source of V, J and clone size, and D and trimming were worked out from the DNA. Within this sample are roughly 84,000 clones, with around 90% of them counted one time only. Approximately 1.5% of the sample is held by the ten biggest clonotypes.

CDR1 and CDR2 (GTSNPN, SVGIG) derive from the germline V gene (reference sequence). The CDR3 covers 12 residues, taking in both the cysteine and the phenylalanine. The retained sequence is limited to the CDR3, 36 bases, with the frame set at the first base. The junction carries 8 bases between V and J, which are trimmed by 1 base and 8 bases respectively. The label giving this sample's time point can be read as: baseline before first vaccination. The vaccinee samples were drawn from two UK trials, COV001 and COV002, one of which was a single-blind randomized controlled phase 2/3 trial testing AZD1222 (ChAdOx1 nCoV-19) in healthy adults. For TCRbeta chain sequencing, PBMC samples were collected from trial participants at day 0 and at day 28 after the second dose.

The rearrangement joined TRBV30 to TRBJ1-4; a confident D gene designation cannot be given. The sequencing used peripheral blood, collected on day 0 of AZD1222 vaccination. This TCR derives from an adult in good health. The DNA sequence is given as TGTGCCTGGAGTGCGGCCAACGAAAAACTGTTTTTT. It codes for CAWSAANEKLFF.